The present TCR beta chain was sequenced within a study of blood T cell repertoires in COVID-19. Study summary: The United States, Italy and Spain were the sources of the acute and convalescent COVID-19 samples. In each case, the material was cDNA or gDNA derived from T cells, B-cell-depleted T cells, or PBMCs.

In the source study's methods: Estimation of nucleated cell counts relied on the amplification of reference gene primers. TCRdb keeps only in-frame clones here, not all; method: immunoSEQ multiplex PCR. V, J and clone size derive from that table, while D and trimming were established from the DNA sequence. The data contain 130,000 to 150,000 clones, 88% of them singletons. This clonotype originated in a human donor in a cohort sampled during active COVID-19. Sequencing used peripheral blood.

CDR3 bases: TGTGCCAGCCTAGGGACTCGGACAGGAGGCACTGAAGCTTTCTTT. This sequence encodes CASLGTRTGGTEAFF. The chain combines TRBV19 with TRBJ1-1; TRBD1 matches at 7 bases. Germline-derived CDR1 and CDR2 are LNHDA and SQIVND (reference sequence). The CDR3 is 15 residues long. Unmatched junction bases numbered 14, after V lost 9 bases and J lost 4 bases.